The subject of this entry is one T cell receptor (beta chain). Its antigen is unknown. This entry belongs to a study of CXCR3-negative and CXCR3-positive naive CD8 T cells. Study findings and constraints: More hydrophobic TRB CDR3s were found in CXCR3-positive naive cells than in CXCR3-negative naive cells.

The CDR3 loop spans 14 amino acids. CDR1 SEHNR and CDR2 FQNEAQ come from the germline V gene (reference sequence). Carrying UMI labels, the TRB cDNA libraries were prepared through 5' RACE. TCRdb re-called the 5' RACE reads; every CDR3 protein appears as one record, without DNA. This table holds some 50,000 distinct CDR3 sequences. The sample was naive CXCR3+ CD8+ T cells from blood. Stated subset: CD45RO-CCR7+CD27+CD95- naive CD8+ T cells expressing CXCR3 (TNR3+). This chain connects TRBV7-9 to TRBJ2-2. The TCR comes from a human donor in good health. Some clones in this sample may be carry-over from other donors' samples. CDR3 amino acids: CASSLKKAAGELFF.